This T cell receptor (beta chain) emerged from a study of shared clonotypes between healthy human individuals. V was cut by 9 bases and J by 5 bases, with 19 bases left in between. The CDR3 spans 14 residues. Germline CDR1 and CDR2: MDHEN and SYDVKM. TCRdb's table, derived via immunoSEQ multiplex PCR, lists solely in-frame clones and lacks some. This repertoire shows under 2,500,000 clones, almost 96% found once; its top ten account for 0.1% to 0.15%. The TCR comes from a man younger than 35 in good health. Sequencing was done on a sample of naive CD4+ T cells sorted from blood. Subset reported: CD45RA+ positively selected. The V and J genes are TRBV28 and TRBJ1-1; D gene uncertain. DNA for the CDR3: TGTGCCAGTCTGACTCCGGGCACCAAGACTGAAGCTTTCTTT. Translation gives CASLTPGTKTEAFF.